The 17 T cell receptor beta chains presented below share a single source sample, sequenced in a study of OX40 agonist ivuxolimab in advanced cancers. The protocol was immunoSEQ multiplex PCR, while the TCRdb copy is restricted to in-frame clones and leaves out a portion. The table includes tens of thousands of clones, about nine tenths detected once. The sequencing here drew on CD4+ or CD8+ T cells sorted from blood, taken in a trial of the OX40 agonist ivuxolimab. The receptors originated from an adult with an advanced solid tumor such as melanoma, head and neck, liver or kidney cancer.

V and J are TRBV5-1 and TRBJ1-1; possible D gene TRBD1, 5 bases. The V gene lost 7 bases and the J gene lost 6 bases, with 10 bases spanning the gap. CDR3 length: 11 residues. CDR1 and CDR2 (germline): SGHRS, YFSETQ. DNA of the CDR3: TGCGCCAGCCAAACGGGGCCTGAAGCTTTCTTT. Protein sequence: CASQTGPEAFF.

This chain connects TRBV7-9 to TRBJ1-1; tentatively, D is TRBD1 (6 bases). V lost 1 base to trimming and J lost 4 bases, with 7 bases between them. Per germline, CDR1 SEHNR and CDR2 FQNEAQ (reference sequence). The CDR3 spans 13 residues. As DNA, the CDR3 is TGTGCCAGCAGCTTAGAAGGGGGCACTGAAGCTTTCTTT. Protein sequence: CASSLEGGTEAFF.

The gene calls are TRBV6-1 and TRBJ2-6; D is undetermined. There are 13 residues in the CDR3. The germline V gene has CDR1 MNHNS and CDR2 SASEGT. Deletions cut 8 bases from V and 10 bases from J, with 15 bases between. As DNA, the CDR3 is TGTGCCAGCTTGGACGTTCTTAAAAACGTCCTGACTTTC. This codes for CASLDVLKNVLTF.

The rearrangement uses TRBV7-2 and TRBJ1-2; no clear D. Germline CDR1 SGHTA, CDR2 FQGNSA. Trimming stripped 4 bases from V and 8 bases from J, with 17 bases between. The CDR3 runs to 14 residues. The CDR3 DNA is TGTGCCAGCAGCTCTTACAACCTCCGTGGGGGCTACACCTTC. Translating gives CASSSYNLRGGYTF. Variable domain in full (rest from reference TRBV7-2 and TRBJ1-2): GAGVSQSPSNKVTEKGKDVELRCDPISGHTALYWYRQSLGQGLEFLIYFQGNSAPDKSGLPSDRFSAERTGGSVSTLTIQRTQQEDSAVYLCASSSYNLRGGYTFGSGTRLTVV.

This clone was recorded a few times. The CDR3 bases are TGTGCCAGCAGTAGCCAGGGATACTCTGGAAACACCATATATTTT. Encoded protein: CASSSQGYSGNTIYF. The chain combines TRBV7-2 with TRBJ1-3; weak D call: TRBD1 (5 bases). V was trimmed by 6 bases and J by 0 bases, leaving 12 bases between them. The CDR3 runs to 15 residues. Germline V gene lookup returns CDR1 SGHTA and CDR2 FQGNSA.

The V call is TRBV2, the J call TRBJ2-2; D gene uncertain. V was shortened by 4 bases and J by 7 bases, with 7 bases between the two germline ends. CDR1 and CDR2 from the germline V gene are SNHLY and FYNNEI. The CDR3 sequence is 12 residues long. The CDR3 here is CASSVLDGELFF. CDR3 coding DNA: TGTGCCAGCAGTGTCCTCGACGGGGAGCTGTTTTTT.

V is TRBV5-1 and J is TRBJ1-4, with 7 bases identical to TRBD1. The V and J ends lost 3 bases and 4 bases, in that order; junction bases with no gene match: 3. Germline V gene sequence: CDR1 SGHRS, CDR2 YFSETQ. The CDR3 length is 14 residues. DNA for the CDR3: TGCGCCAGCAGCTCGACAGGGCTTAATGAAAAACTGTTTTTT. It encodes CASSSTGLNEKLFF.

In this sample, this clone turned up once. The J gene is TRBJ1-2, the V gene TRBV29-1; D ambiguous. This CDR3 has 15 amino acids. The germline V gene has CDR1 SQVTM and CDR2 ANQGSEA. Trimming took 0 bases from V and 0 from J, leaving 11 bases between them. In DNA form, the CDR3 reads TGCAGCGTTGAAGATCTTCCGGGGACTAACTATGGCTACACCTTC. Amino acids: CSVEDLPGTNYGYTF. The whole variable domain, filled in from reference TRBV29-1 and TRBJ1-2, reads SAVISQKPSRDICQRGTSLTIQCQVDSQVTMMFWYRQQPGQSLTLIATANQGSEATYESGFVIDKFPISRPNLTFSTLTVSNMSPEDSSIYLCSVEDLPGTNYGYTFGSGTRLTVV.

The gene calls are TRBV30 and TRBJ1-1; D is unclear. Germline CDR1 and CDR2: GTSNPN and SVGIG (reference sequence). The V end lost 2 bases, the J end lost 4 bases, and 14 bases lay between the germline ends. This CDR3 is 14 amino acids long. CDR3 coding DNA: TGTGCCTGGAGTAAGGCTGGCAGACCCACTGAAGCTTTCTTT. This gives the protein CAWSKAGRPTEAFF.

The chain combines TRBV28 with TRBJ1-2; TRBD1 aligns across 8 bases. The CDR3 runs to 15 residues. V was clipped by 2 bases and J by 1 base; unmatched bases: 3. Looked up from germline, CDR1 is MDHEN and CDR2 is SYDVKM. The CDR3 here is CASSLTGGGNYGYTF. The CDR3, as DNA: TGTGCCAGCAGTTTAACAGGGGGAGGTAACTATGGCTACACCTTC.

The chain is built from TRBV18 and TRBJ1-6; TRBD1 is a possible D gene (6 bases). Germline loops: CDR1 KGHSH, CDR2 LQKENI. This CDR3 is 15 amino acids long. Trimming removed 1 base from V and 9 bases from J, with 13 bases in between. The CDR3 loop reads CASSPLSGEGSPLHF. CDR3 sequence (DNA): TGTGCCAGCTCACCACTGTCAGGGGAGGGTTCACCCCTCCACTTT.

V usage is TRBV28 and J usage is TRBJ1-1; the D gene is possibly TRBD1 (5 bases). CDR1 and CDR2 (germline): MDHEN, SYDVKM. CDR3 size: 13 residues. The V gene lost 6 bases and the J gene lost 7 bases, with 15 bases spanning the gap. CDR3 nucleotide sequence: TGTGCCAGCAGGTCAGGGCAGGCCCTTGAAGCTTTCTTT. Amino acids: CASRSGQALEAFF.

This chain uses TRBV11-2 with TRBJ2-7; D gene uncertain. The CDR3 covers 14 residues. The ends were cut back, 1 base at V and 0 bases at J, with 7 bases in the middle. The germline V gene encodes CDR1 SGHAT and CDR2 FQNNGV. CDR3 DNA sequence: TGTGCCAGCAGCTTAGTGGTCCTCTCCTACGAGCAGTACTTC. Translated, it gives CASSLVVLSYEQYF.

The V gene is TRBV2, the J gene TRBJ1-4, with 7 bases identical to TRBD1. The CDR3 totals 14 residues. Germline CDR1 is SNHLY and CDR2 is FYNNEI. The V gene end was trimmed by 6 bases and the J gene end by 2 bases; junction bases not matched to a gene: 3. The CDR3 nucleotides are TGTGCCAGCAGACTACAGGGGACTAATGAAAAACTGTTTTTT. Residues: CASRLQGTNEKLFF.

The chain employs TRBV14 and TRBJ2-4; 9 bases are a match to TRBD1. CDR1 is SGHDN and CDR2 is FVKESK in the germline V gene. Losses at the gene ends were 4 bases for V and 2 bases for J; bases not matched to a gene: 6. The CDR3 is made up of 16 amino acids. The CDR3 nucleotides read TGTGCCAGCAGCCCTGGACAGGGGAAATCCAAAAACATTCAGTACTTC. Translating it yields CASSPGQGKSKNIQYF. Full variable domain (outside the CDR3, taken from reference TRBV14 and TRBJ2-4): EAGVTQFPSHSVIEKGQTVTLRCDPISGHDNLYWYRRVMGKEIKFLLHFVKESKQDESGMPNNRFLAERTGGTYSTLKVQPAELEDSGVYFCASSPGQGKSKNIQYFGAGTRLSVL.

This chain joins TRBV7-8 and TRBJ1-5; no firm D call. Trimming stripped 2 bases from V and 4 bases from J, with 9 bases between. There are 14 residues in the CDR3. Germline V gene data show CDR1 as SGHVS and CDR2 as FQNEAQ. Written as DNA, the CDR3 is TGTGCCAGCAGCTTACGGTCGGATAATCAGCCCCAGCATTTT. Amino acids: CASSLRSDNQPQHF.

The chain recombines TRBV18 with TRBJ2-3; a weak D match, TRBD1 (5 bases). This CDR3 spans 13 amino acids. Germline CDR1 and CDR2: KGHSH and LQKENI. V was clipped by 6 bases and J by 10 bases, with 17 bases between them. The CDR3 coding sequence is TGTGCCAGCTCCCTTGACGCAGGGAATTCGCAGTATTTT. Protein: CASSLDAGNSQYF.